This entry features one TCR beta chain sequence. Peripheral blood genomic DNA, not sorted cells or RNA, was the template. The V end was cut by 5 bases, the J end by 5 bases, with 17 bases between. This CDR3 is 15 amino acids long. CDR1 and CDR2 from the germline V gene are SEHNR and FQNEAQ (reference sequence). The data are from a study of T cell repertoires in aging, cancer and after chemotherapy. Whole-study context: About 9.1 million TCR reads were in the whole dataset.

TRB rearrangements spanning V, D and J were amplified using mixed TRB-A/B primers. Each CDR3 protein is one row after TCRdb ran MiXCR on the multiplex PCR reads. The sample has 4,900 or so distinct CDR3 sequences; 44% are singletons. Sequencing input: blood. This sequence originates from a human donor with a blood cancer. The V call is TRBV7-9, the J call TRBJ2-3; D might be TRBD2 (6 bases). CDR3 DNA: TGTGCCAGCAGCCCAGCGACGGCGGGAAGAGATACGCAGTATTTT. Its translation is CASSPATAGRDTQYF.